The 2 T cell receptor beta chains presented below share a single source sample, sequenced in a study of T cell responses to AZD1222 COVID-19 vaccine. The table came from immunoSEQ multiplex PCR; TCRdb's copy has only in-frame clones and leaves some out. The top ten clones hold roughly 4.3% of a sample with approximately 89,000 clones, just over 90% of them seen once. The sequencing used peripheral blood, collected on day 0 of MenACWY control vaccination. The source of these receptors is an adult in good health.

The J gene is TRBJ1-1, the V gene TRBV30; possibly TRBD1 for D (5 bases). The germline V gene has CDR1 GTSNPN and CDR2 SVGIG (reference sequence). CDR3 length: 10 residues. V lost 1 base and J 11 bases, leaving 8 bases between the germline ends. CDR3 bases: TGTGCCTGGAGTGAGGGGCGGGCTTTCTTT. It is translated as CAWSEGRAFF. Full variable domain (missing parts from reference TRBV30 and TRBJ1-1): SQTIHQWPATLVQPVGSPLSLECTVEGTSNPNLYWYRQAAGRGLQLLFYSVGIGQISSEVPQNLSASRPQDRQFILSSKKLLLSDSGFYLCAWSEGRAFFGQGTRLTVV.

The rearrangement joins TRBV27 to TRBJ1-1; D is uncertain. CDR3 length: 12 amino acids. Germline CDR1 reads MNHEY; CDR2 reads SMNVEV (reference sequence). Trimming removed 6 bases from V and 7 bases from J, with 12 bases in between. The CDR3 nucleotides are TGTGCCAGCAGACCAACACCGCATGAAGCTTTCTTT. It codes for CASRPTPHEAFF.